One T cell receptor beta chain is described in this entry. The sample belongs to a study of blood T cell repertoires in COVID-19. As for the study in general: Sources were T cells, B-cell-depleted T cells, or PBMCs; the material itself was cDNA or gDNA.

Method: immunoSEQ multiplex PCR; TCRdb's copy keeps in-frame clones and lacks some. The table records roughly 60,000 clones, 85% to 90% of them present only once. Germline assignment: CDR1 LGHNA and CDR2 YSLEER. Trimming removed 1 base from V and 3 bases from J, with 13 bases in between. The CDR3 runs 15 residues. This receptor was identified in a human donor in a cohort sampled during active COVID-19. The chain joins TRBV4-3 to TRBJ2-7; D not resolved. Sequenced: peripheral blood. The CDR3 bases are TGCGCCAGCAGCCAAGCGATGGGCCGAGACTACGAGCAGTACTTC. Encoded protein: CASSQAMGRDYEQYF.